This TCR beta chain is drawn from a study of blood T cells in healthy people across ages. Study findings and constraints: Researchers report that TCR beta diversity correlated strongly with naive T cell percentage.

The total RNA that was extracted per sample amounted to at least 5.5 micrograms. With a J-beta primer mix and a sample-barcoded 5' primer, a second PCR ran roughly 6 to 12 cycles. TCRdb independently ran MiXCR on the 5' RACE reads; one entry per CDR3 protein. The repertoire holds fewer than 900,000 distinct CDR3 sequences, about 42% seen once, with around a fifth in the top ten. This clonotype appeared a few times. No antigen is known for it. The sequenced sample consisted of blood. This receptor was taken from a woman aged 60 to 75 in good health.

The CDR3 is CASSHPGTSGRAAETQYF. For the CDR3, the DNA is TGTGCCAGCAGCCACCCCGGGACTAGCGGGAGGGCCGCAGAGACCCAGTACTTC. V gene TRBV4-2 combines with J gene TRBJ2-5; TRBD2 agrees at 16 bases. Unmatched junction bases numbered 8, after V lost 3 bases and J lost 4 bases. This CDR3 is built from 18 residues. The germline gives CDR1 LGHNA, CDR2 YNFKEQ.